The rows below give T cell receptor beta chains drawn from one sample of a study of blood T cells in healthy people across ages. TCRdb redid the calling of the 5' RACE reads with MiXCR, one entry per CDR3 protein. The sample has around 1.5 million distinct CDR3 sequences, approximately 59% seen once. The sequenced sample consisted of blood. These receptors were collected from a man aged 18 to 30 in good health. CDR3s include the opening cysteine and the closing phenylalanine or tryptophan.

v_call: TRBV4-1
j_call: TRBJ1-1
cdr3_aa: CASSQLEDTEAFF

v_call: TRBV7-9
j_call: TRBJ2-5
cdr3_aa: CASRPGTRDYNEQYF

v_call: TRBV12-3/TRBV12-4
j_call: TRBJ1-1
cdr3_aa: CASSRDRVAKYTEAFF

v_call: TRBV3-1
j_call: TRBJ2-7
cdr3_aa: CASSQVAGSGTEQYF

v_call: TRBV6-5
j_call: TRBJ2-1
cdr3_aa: CASRTKSNEQFF

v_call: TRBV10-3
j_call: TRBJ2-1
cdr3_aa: CAISDLVEHPYNEQFF

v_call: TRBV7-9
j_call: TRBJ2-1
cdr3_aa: CASSAGSEQFF

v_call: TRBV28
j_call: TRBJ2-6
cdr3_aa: CASSLSGNVLTF

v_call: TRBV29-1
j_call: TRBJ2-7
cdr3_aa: CSVKVAGYYEQYF

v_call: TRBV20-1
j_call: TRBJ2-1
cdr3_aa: CSAQTSGSIYNEQFF

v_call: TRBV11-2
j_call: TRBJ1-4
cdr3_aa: CASSFGESGSTNEKLFF

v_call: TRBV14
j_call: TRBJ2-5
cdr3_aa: CASSQDKTLVGETQYF

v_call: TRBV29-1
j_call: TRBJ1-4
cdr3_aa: CSARTGQGTEKLFF

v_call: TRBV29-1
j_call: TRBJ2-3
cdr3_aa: CSVEDLQGGTDTQYF

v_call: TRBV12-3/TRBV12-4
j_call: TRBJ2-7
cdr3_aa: CASRIDTSYEQYF

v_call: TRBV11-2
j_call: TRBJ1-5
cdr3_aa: CASSLGIGTGAYEPQHF

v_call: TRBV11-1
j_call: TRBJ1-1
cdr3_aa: CASSLETQGPMNTEAFF

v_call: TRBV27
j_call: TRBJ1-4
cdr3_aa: CASSRYSPSATNEKLFF

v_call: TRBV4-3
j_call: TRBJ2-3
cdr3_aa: CASSLDSALGTDTQYF

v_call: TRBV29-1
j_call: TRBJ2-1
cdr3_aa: CSVEDLLAGHEGEQSF

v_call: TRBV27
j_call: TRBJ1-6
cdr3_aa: CASTTGWSYNSPLHF

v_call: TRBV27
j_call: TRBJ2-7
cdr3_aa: CTSSISTGNDYEQYF

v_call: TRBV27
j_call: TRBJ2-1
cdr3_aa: CASSLWFGGFNEQFF

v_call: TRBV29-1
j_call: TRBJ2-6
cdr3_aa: CSVVVRRALQSGANVLTF

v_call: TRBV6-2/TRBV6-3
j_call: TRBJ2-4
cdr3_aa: CASRNQRGLNIQYF

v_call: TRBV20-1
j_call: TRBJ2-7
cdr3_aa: CSAVDPGLAGTYEQYF

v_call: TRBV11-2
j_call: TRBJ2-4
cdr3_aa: CASSLWPNRGNDVGAKNIQYF

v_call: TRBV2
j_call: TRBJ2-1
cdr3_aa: CASSEGVPVINEQFF

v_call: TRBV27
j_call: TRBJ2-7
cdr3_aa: CASSLGPSPLYEQYF

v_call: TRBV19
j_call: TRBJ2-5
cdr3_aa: CASSIGGTLKETQYF

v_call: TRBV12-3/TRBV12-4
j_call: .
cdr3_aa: CASSSGESASYEQYF

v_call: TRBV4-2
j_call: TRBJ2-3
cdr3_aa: CASSQGTGTSTSTDTQYF

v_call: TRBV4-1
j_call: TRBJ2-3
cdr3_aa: CASSLLPRYTDTQYF